The rows below give T cell receptor beta chains drawn from one sample of a study of blood T cells in healthy people across ages. MiXCR was run by TCRdb on the 5' RACE reads, yielding one entry per CDR3 protein. Counted here are approximately 800,000 distinct CDR3 sequences, 58% occurring once; the ten biggest clones make up roughly 20%. Sequencing was performed on blood. All receptors come from a young man in good health. Both conserved end residues are part of each CDR3. D genes are given only for firm matches. Where a row states a size, it is once, few, many or the class of an expanded clone; other rows omit it.

J,length,D,V,size,DNA,CDR3
TRBJ2-3,14,TRBD2,TRBV29-1,few,TGCAGCGTTCGACTAGCTTTTGGGGCAGATACGCAGTATTTT,CSVRLAFGADTQYF
TRBJ2-7,15,NA,TRBV28,NA,TGTGCCAGCAATCCCTCGCAGGGGCAGAATTACGAGCAGTACTTC,CASNPSQGQNYEQYF
TRBJ2-1,15,NA,TRBV20-1,NA,TGCAGTGCTTCCCCGGCCAGGGGCGTCTACAATGAGCAGTTCTTC,CSASPARGVYNEQFF
TRBJ2-7,17,TRBD2,TRBV7-9,many,TGTGCCAGCAGCCAAAAGGTCGGTAGCGGGGGAGTCTACGAGCAGTACTTC,CASSQKVGSGGVYEQYF
TRBJ2-3,15,TRBD2,TRBV29-1,few,TGCAGCGTCGAAAACCGAACTAGCGGTTCAGATACGCAGTATTTT,CSVENRTSGSDTQYF
TRBJ2-1,16,TRBD2,TRBV14,few,TGTGCCAGCAGCCCCAGACTAGCGGGAGGTGGAAATGAGCAGTTCTTC,CASSPRLAGGGNEQFF
TRBJ2-1,16,TRBD2,TRBV12-3/TRBV12-4,NA,TGTGCCAGCAGTTTGGGAGGGCAGGCGCTGGAGGGAGAGCAGTTCTTC,CASSLGGQALEGEQFF
TRBJ1-2,13,TRBD1,TRBV29-1,NA,TGCAGCGTTGCGGAACAGGGGAACTATGGCTACACCTTC,CSVAEQGNYGYTF
TRBJ2-5,14,NA,TRBV29-1,NA,TGCAGCGTTCGATACGACGGGGGTCAAGAGACCCAGTACTTC,CSVRYDGGQETQYF
TRBJ2-7,15,NA,TRBV21-1,NA,TGTGCCAGCACCCTCAAAGGAAAGGGGTTCAACGAGCAGTACTTC,CASTLKGKGFNEQYF
TRBJ2-3,12,NA,TRBV3-1,NA,TGTGCCAGCAGCCAAGTTATAGAAACGCAGTATTTT,CASSQVIETQYF
TRBJ2-3,12,TRBD1,TRBV6-5,NA,TGTGCCAGCAGGGGACAGTCGCGTACGCAGTATTTT,CASRGQSRTQYF
TRBJ2-1,15,TRBD2,TRBV18,NA,TGTGCCAGCTCACCCACTAGCGGGAGTAAAAATGAGCAGTTCTTC,CASSPTSGSKNEQFF
TRBJ2-7,14,NA,TRBV6-5,NA,TGTGCCAGCAGTTACTCGGAGGCGCCCTACGAGCAGTACTTC,CASSYSEAPYEQYF
TRBJ2-7,14,NA,TRBV20-1,few,TGCAGTGCTAGCCGCCTACTCAGAACCTACGAGCAGTACTTC,CSASRLLRTYEQYF
TRBJ1-2,14,NA,TRBV20-1,NA,TGCAGTGCTAGAATTCCGCCCTCTAACTATGGCTACACCTTC,CSARIPPSNYGYTF
TRBJ2-5,14,NA,TRBV7-9,NA,TGTGCCAGCAGCACGGGACACTTGAAAGAGACCCAGTACTTC,CASSTGHLKETQYF